Below are 21 T cell receptor beta chains sequenced from a single sample in a study of cytomegalovirus exposure and HLA in healthy donors. Vbeta (60) and Jbeta (13) primers were used in the PCR. The table came from immunoSEQ multiplex PCR; TCRdb's copy has only in-frame clones and leaves some out. Of 130,000 or so clones listed, 75% to 85% are singletons. Sequenced input: PBMCs. Receptors were obtained from a woman aged 45 to 65 in good health and CMV-seropositive.

Note on this clone: The sample contains more than one DNA sequence encoding this CDR3. The chain uses TRBV7-3 and TRBJ1-1; D call uncertain. This CDR3 has 13 amino acids. V gave up 2 bases and J gave up 1 base, with 5 bases separating them. CDR1 is SGHTA and CDR2 is FQGTGA in the germline V gene. CDR3 in amino acids: CASSLAENTEAFF. The CDR3 bases are TGTGCCAGCAGCTTAGCAGAGAACACTGAAGCTTTCTTT.

The V and J genes are TRBV2 and TRBJ2-3; 8 bases align to TRBD2. CDR1 is SNHLY and CDR2 is FYNNEI in the germline V gene. The CDR3 contains 18 residues. Trimming at V came to 2 bases and at J to 4 bases, leaving 14 bases not matched to a gene. CDR3 in amino acids: CASSEIIGWVAGPDTQYF. The CDR3 DNA follows: TGTGCCAGCAGTGAAATCATCGGCTGGGTAGCGGGGCCAGATACGCAGTATTTT.

The rearrangement uses TRBV4-3 and TRBJ1-2; TRBD1 matches at 9 bases. The V segment lost 4 bases and the J segment 3 bases; nucleotides outside the gene matches: 3. CDR1 and CDR2 from the germline V gene are LGHNA and YSLEER. This CDR3 has 14 amino acids. In nucleotides, the CDR3 is TGCGCCAGCAGCCCCGGACAGGGGTACTATGGCTACACCTTC. This translates into CASSPGQGYYGYTF.

The V gene is TRBV5-6, the J gene TRBJ1-1; D might be TRBD1 (5 bases). Trimming cost V 2 bases and J 5 bases, with 13 bases left between them. The V gene's germline CDR1 is SGHDT and CDR2 YYEEEE. This CDR3 region has 14 residues. The CDR3, as DNA: TGTGCCAGCAGCTTAGGGGTCGGGGGGACTGAAGCTTTCTTT. Protein: CASSLGVGGTEAFF.

The rearrangement joins TRBV5-1 to TRBJ2-2; 9 nucleotides align to TRBD1. The germline V gene encodes CDR1 SGHRS and CDR2 YFSETQ. CDR3 length equals 15 residues. J was trimmed by 4 bases and V by 2 bases; bases with no gene match: 3. The CDR3 nucleotides read TGCGCCAGCAGCTTACAGGGGGCGAGCACCGGGGAGCTGTTTTTT. Its protein is CASSLQGASTGELFF.

This clone was picked up a small number of times. V is TRBV11-2 and J is TRBJ1-4; D is perhaps TRBD1 (5 bases). The CDR3 has 14 amino acids. Germline loops: CDR1 SGHAT, CDR2 FQNNGV. V was shortened by 3 bases and J by 3 bases, with 8 bases between the two germline ends. CDR3 nucleotides: TGTGCCAGCAGCTTGGGGCAGGCTAATGAAAAACTGTTTTTT. Translating it yields CASSLGQANEKLFF.

Details on this clone: One junction end does not reproduce the germline sequence, and a read error may be involved. The genes are TRBV2 and TRBJ2-1; the match to TRBD2 covers 7 bases. Germline loops: CDR1 SNHLY, CDR2 FYNNEI. The CDR3 sequence is 15 residues long. For the CDR3, the DNA is TGTGCCAGCAGGGAAGCGGGGCCCGTCAGGAATGAGCAGTTCTTC. Translation: CASREAGPVRNEQFF.

The genes are TRBV5-1 and TRBJ2-1; D perhaps matches TRBD1 (5 bases). The V gene's germline CDR1 is SGHRS and CDR2 YFSETQ. The CDR3 contains 13 residues. The V gene lost 0 bases and the J gene lost 6 bases, with 7 bases spanning the gap. Here the CDR3 reads CASSLVQVNEQFF. The CDR3 DNA sequence: TGCGCCAGCAGCTTGGTACAGGTCAATGAGCAGTTCTTC.

This clone has just one count. The rearrangement links TRBV7-3 to TRBJ1-2; TRBD1 matches 9 bases. The J segment lost 5 bases and the V segment lost 6 bases, leaving 7 bases of the junction unmatched. Per germline, CDR1 SGHTA and CDR2 FQGTGA. CDR3 length: 14 residues. Here the CDR3 reads CASSLGTGPYGYTF. In DNA form, the CDR3 reads TGTGCCAGCAGTTTGGGGACAGGGCCATATGGCTACACCTTC.

This clone was seen only a few times. The chain is built from TRBV5-1 and TRBJ2-5, with D perhaps matching TRBD2 (5 bases). Trimming left V 7 bases short and J 3 bases short, with 16 bases between. The CDR3 spans 14 residues. Germline V gives CDR1 SGHRS, CDR2 YFSETQ. The CDR3 sequence: CASCPVGAEETQYF. The CDR3 DNA follows: TGCGCCAGCTGCCCCGTGGGAGCGGAAGAGACCCAGTACTTC.

The chain recombines TRBV6-6 with TRBJ1-5; D gene ambiguous. Germline CDR1 is MNHNY and CDR2 is SVGAGI (reference sequence). Trimming stripped 4 bases from V and 0 bases from J, with 13 bases between. The CDR3 is 16 residues long. CDR3 protein: CASSLSPQVSNQPQHF. Here the CDR3 DNA reads TGTGCCAGCAGTTTATCCCCCCAGGTTAGCAATCAGCCCCAGCATTTT.

This clone was picked up a small number of times. This chain joins TRBV5-6 and TRBJ1-5; TRBD1 might be the D (5 bases). V lost 2 bases and J lost 8, with 14 bases in between. The CDR3 contains 14 residues. Germline-derived CDR1 and CDR2 are SGHDT and YYEEEE. As DNA, the CDR3 is TGTGCCAGCAGCTTAATGCCGTGGGGGGAGCCCCAGCATTTT. Protein product: CASSLMPWGEPQHF. Using reference TRBV5-6 and TRBJ1-5 for the parts outside the CDR3, the full variable domain is DAGVTQSPTHLIKTRGQQVTLRCSPKSGHDTVSWYQQALGQGPQFIFQYYEEEERQRGNFPDRFSGHQFPNYSSELNVNALLLGDSALYLCASSLMPWGEPQHFGDGTRLSIL.

This chain uses TRBV9 with TRBJ2-1; maybe TRBD2 (6 bases). This CDR3 has 15 residues. The germline V gene has CDR1 SGDLS and CDR2 YYNGEE. The V gene lost 1 base and the J gene lost 0 bases, with 8 bases spanning the gap. The CDR3, as DNA: TGTGCCAGCAGCGTAACCGGGAGCTCCTACAATGAGCAGTTCTTC. Amino acid sequence: CASSVTGSSYNEQFF.

This chain joins TRBV7-3 and TRBJ2-3; TRBD2 agrees at 8 bases. V shed 2 bases and J 8 bases; nucleotides not matched to a gene: 9. The CDR3 covers 15 residues. The V gene's germline CDR1 is SGHTA and CDR2 FQGTGA. The CDR3 nucleotides read TGTGCCAGCAGCTTAGGACTAGCTGGTTTGGGTACGCAGTATTTT. This codes for CASSLGLAGLGTQYF.

The chain combines TRBV18 with TRBJ2-2, with D possibly TRBD2 on 6 matching bases. This CDR3 is built from 16 residues. Trimming stripped 1 base from V and 0 bases from J, with 9 bases between. The germline V gene encodes CDR1 KGHSH and CDR2 LQKENI. The DNA of the CDR3 is TGTGCCAGCTCACCACGACTAGGATCGAACACCGGGGAGCTGTTTTTT. Its translation: CASSPRLGSNTGELFF.

The chain is built from TRBV10-3 and TRBJ1-2; perhaps TRBD1 as D (5 bases). V was trimmed by 10 bases and J by 1 base, leaving 19 bases between them. The CDR3 is 15 amino acids. Germline CDR1 is ENHRY and CDR2 is SYGVKD. The CDR3 sequence: CATGGGISDNYGYTF. The CDR3 DNA follows: TGTGCCACCGGGGGAGGAATATCCGATAACTATGGCTACACCTTC.

The chain uses TRBV7-2 and TRBJ1-1, with D possibly being TRBD1 (6 bases). Germline assignment: CDR1 SGHTA and CDR2 FQGNSA. Deletions cut 8 bases from V and 3 bases from J, with 16 bases between. CDR3 size: 14 residues. CDR3 in amino acids: CASSFRGADTEAFF. The CDR3 region has the DNA TGTGCCAGCTCCTTCCGGGGGGCAGACACTGAAGCTTTCTTT.

The chain uses TRBV13 and TRBJ1-5; D is unclear. Per the germline V gene, CDR1 is PRHDT and CDR2 is FYEKMQ (reference sequence). This CDR3 comprises 13 residues. V gave up 11 bases and J gave up 0 bases, with 11 bases separating them. CDR3 bases: TGTGCCCGAGGAATGGATAGCAATCAGCCCCAGCATTTT. It encodes CARGMDSNQPQHF.

V and J are TRBV18 and TRBJ1-5; perhaps TRBD1 as D (5 bases). The CDR3 totals 14 residues. Germline loops: CDR1 KGHSH, CDR2 LQKENI. V lost 5 bases, J lost 3 bases, and 11 bases lay in between. This CDR3 is CASSELGPNQPQHF. DNA of the CDR3: TGTGCCAGCTCAGAACTGGGGCCCAATCAGCCCCAGCATTTT. Together with reference TRBV18 and TRBJ1-5, the CDR3 gives the full variable domain: NAGVMQNPRHLVRRRGQEARLRCSPMKGHSHVYWYRQLPEEGLKFMVYLQKENIIDESGMPKERFSAEFPKEGPSILRIQQVVRGDSAAYFCASSELGPNQPQHFGDGTRLSIL.

With respect to this clone: A read error may produce the germline difference seen at one junction end. The chain couples TRBV30 to TRBJ2-3, with D maybe TRBD1 (5 bases). CDR1 and CDR2 from the germline V gene are GTSNPN and SVGIG (reference sequence). The CDR3 covers 13 residues. DNA of the CDR3: TGTGCCTGGAGTGGGATCTCCACAGGTACGCAGTATTTT. It yields the protein CAWSGISTGTQYF.

The chain links TRBV7-9 to TRBJ1-5, with D tentatively TRBD1 (5 bases). V gave up 1 base and J gave up 1 base, with 14 bases separating them. This CDR3 region has 17 residues. Germline V lookup: CDR1 SEHNR, CDR2 FQNEAQ (reference sequence). The CDR3 DNA is TGTGCCAGCAGCTTAGTAATCGGGGGTGGGAGCAATCAGCCCCAGCATTTT. Its translation is CASSLVIGGGSNQPQHF.